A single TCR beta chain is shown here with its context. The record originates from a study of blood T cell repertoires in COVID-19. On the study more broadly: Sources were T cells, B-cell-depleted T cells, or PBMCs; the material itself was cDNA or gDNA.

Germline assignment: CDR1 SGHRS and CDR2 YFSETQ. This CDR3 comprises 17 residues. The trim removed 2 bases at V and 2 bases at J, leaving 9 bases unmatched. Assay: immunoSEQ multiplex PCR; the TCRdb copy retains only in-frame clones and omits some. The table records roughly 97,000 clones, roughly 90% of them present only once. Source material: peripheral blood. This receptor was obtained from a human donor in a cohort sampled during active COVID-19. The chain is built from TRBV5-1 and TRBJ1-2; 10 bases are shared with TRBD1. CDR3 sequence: CASSFRQGATENYGYTF. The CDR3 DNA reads TGCGCCAGCAGCTTTCGACAGGGGGCGACCGAAAACTATGGCTACACCTTC.